This TCR beta chain stems from a study of blood T cell repertoires in COVID-19. Study background: Whether acute or convalescent, the COVID-19 samples came from the United States, Italy and Spain. T cells, B-cell-depleted T cells, or PBMCs supplied cDNA or gDNA.

Study members were between roughly 18 and 100 years old and lived in 20 to 30 US regions. Cohort 3 donors counted as recovered after two negative PCRs, clearance, or resolved symptoms. Looked up from germline, CDR1 is KGHSH and CDR2 is LQKENI. Trimming took off 4 bases at V and 4 bases at J, with 19 bases between the two ends. The CDR3 is 17 residues long. TCRdb keeps only in-frame clones here, not all; method: immunoSEQ multiplex PCR. In the table there are some 160,000 clones, 85% of which are singletons. Specimen: PBMCs or T cells enriched from blood (not recorded which). The source of this sequence is a woman aged 40-49 years who had recovered from COVID-19. The chain joins TRBV18 to TRBJ1-4, with a possible D match to TRBD1 (6 bases). In DNA form, the CDR3 reads TGTGCCAGCTCACGCCGACCCCAGGGGCGAGGTAATGAAAAACTGTTTTTT. Amino acids: CASSRRPQGRGNEKLFF.